A single T cell receptor beta chain is shown here with its context. There is no known antigen for this receptor. No much larger clonotype is one base removed from it; base qualities were not supplied. CDR1 and CDR2 are drawn from the germline V gene (reference sequence): LNHNV, YYDKDF. Germline trimming: 9 bases from V, 0 bases from J; junction bases outside gene matches: 2. From the cysteine through the phenylalanine, the CDR3 covers 13 amino acids. Only the CDR3 DNA stays, 39 bases, in frame from base 1. This record belongs to a study of beta chain features in type 1 diabetes (dated by TCRdb to 2016 to 2019). About the full investigation: Mean age, gender distribution, total cell number and subset yield did not differ between patients and healthy donors. Regulatory and stem cell-like memory subsets were isolated from only 8 patients and roughly 8 healthy donors, whereas naive and central memory subsets came from all 30 or so donors. The study compared the TCRB repertoires of sorted circulating CD4+ T cell subsets in recently diagnosed type 1 diabetes patients with those in matched healthy donors. A total of 100 million to 110 million sorted cells were examined across all samples, and a strong correlation was observed between cell number per subset and RNA yield. Overall study results and their limits: HLA sub-analyses involved small numbers of individuals, so any influence of HLA type on TCRB rearrangement remained unresolved. Naive, central memory and regulatory TCRB repertoires appeared to be more alike among patients than among healthy donors. PCR may preferentially amplify shorter templates, but because patient and control samples were amplified and corrected together, any resulting skew would affect both groups equally. Patients with type 1 diabetes made fewer insertions and deleted more nucleotides at VDJ recombination sites, implying thymic rearrangement abnormalities. A moderate but significant shortening of TCRB CDR3 length was observed in type 1 diabetes patients in all four CD4+ subsets. Because cDNA was sequenced instead of genomic DNA, activated cells with high expression could be over-represented, although the groups did not differ in activation or CD3 levels.

Each donor gave one peripheral blood draw, approximately 110 mL on average, collected into heparinised tubes. Using a panel that included CD45RO, CCR7, CD25, CD127, CD95 and CD27, naive, central memory, regulatory and stem cell-like memory CD4+ T cells were sorted on a BD FACSAria II. A purity above 95% was achieved for all sorted populations. Right away, PBMCs were isolated by Lymphoprep density gradient centrifugation and were stained directly, with no culture step. So that batch effects would be minimized, each experiment stained and sorted samples in pairs, pairing one healthy donor with one patient. The entire amount of isolated RNA was reverse transcribed using the High Capacity cDNA Reverse Transcription Kit, so the sequenced TCRB transcripts were expressed ones. Deep immunoSEQ sequencing was performed on naive, central memory and regulatory T cell samples, with an average of roughly 3.6 million total reads per sample. After sorted cells were lysed in RLT buffer, RNA was extracted with DNase-treated RNeasy Micro or Mini kits, with the choice depending on cell number. To prevent cross-contamination, each cell subset was processed individually, whereas patient and healthy donor samples were processed jointly. Using the immunoSEQ multiplex PCR, TCRB sequences were amplified from cDNA into 87-bp fragments spanning the CDR3 region. The amplicons were sequenced using the Illumina HiSeq platform. The published analysis was carried out like this. PCR bias was computationally corrected using synthetic template baselines, reads within Hamming distance 2 were collapsed, and singletons that could not be merged were discarded. Reads were aligned against IMGT so that V, D and J genes, CDR3 length and insertions or deletions at six rearrangement sites could be assigned. Within each subset, clonotype counts were normalized to sorted cell number, after which true diversity and Gini coefficients were computed with the tcR R package. The overlap coefficient, calculated on TCRB nucleotide sequences, was used to quantify repertoire sharing. Out-of-frame TCRB sequences from naive cells were analyzed to stand in for the pre-selection repertoire. Held by TCRdb, this immuneACCESS table contains in-frame sequences only and omits some clones. Under half of the omission traces to an unresolved V gene where checked; the cause of the rest is unknown. The V and J calls and the clone size are those of that table, but D and trimming were determined from the DNA. Here the sample has around 710,000 clones; around 12% occur a single time. Of the sample, around 0.12% falls within the top ten clones.

The specimen was naive CD4+ T cells from blood. Taken with the paper, the label for cell subset or site translates to: true naive CD4+ T cells. This chain is built from TRBV15 and TRBJ2-1; 7 bases in between match TRBD1. This TCR derives from a man under 40 with type 1 diabetes. The CDR3 protein is CATTGTSYNEQFF. The nucleotide sequence reads as follows: TGTGCCACGACAGGGACCTCCTACAATGAGCAGTTCTTC. The CDR3, completed at both ends by the reference TRBV15 and TRBJ2-1 genes, gives the full variable domain DAMVIQNPRYQVTQFGKPVTLSCSQTLNHNVMYWYQQKSSQAPKLLFHYYDKDFNNEADTPDNFQSRRPNTSFCFLDIRSPGLGDTAMYLCATTGTSYNEQFFGPGTRLTVL.